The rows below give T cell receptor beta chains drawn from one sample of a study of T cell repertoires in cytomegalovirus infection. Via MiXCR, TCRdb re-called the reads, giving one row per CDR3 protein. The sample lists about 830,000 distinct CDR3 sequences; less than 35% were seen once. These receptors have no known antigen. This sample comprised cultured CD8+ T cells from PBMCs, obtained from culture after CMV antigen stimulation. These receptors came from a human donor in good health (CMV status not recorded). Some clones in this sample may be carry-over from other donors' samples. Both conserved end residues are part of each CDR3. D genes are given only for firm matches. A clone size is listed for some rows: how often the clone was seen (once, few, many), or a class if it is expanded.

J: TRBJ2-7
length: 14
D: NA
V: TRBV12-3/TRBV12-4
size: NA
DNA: TGTGCCAGCAGTCCCGGTGCGGGGACCTACGAGCAGTACTTC
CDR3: CASSPGAGTYEQYF

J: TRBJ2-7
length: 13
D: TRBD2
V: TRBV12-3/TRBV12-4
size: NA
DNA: TGTGCCAGCAGTGCAATGGGGGGGTACGAGCAGTACTTC
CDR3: CASSAMGGYEQYF

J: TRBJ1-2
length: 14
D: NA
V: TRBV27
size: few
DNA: TGTGCCAGCCAACCCAACACAGGGCTCTATGGCTACACCTTC
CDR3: CASQPNTGLYGYTF

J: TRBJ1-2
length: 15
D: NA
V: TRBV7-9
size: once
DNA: TGTGCCAGCAGCCTAGGGCGTGCTGTGAGCTATGGCTACACCTTC
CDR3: CASSLGRAVSYGYTF

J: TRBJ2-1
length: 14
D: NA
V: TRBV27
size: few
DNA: TGTGCCAGCAGTTTCCCAGGGGCCTACAATGAGCAGTTCTTC
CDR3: CASSFPGAYNEQFF

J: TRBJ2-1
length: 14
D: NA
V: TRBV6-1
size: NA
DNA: TGTGCCAGCAGTGAATTCAGGGGTCGGAATGAGCAGTTCTTC
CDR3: CASSEFRGRNEQFF

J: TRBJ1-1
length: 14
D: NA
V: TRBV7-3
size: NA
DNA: TGTGCCAGCAGCTTGACAGGAGAGTACACTGAAGCTTTCTTT
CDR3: CASSLTGEYTEAFF

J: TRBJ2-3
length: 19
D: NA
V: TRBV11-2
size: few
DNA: TGTGCCAGCAGCTTAATCGCGCTTGGGGCAGGGTACGACACAGATACGCAGTATTTT
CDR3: CASSLIALGAGYDTDTQYF

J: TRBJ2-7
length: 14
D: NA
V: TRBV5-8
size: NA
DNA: TGTGCCAGCAGCTCCCCGGACAGATTCTACGAGCAGTACTTC
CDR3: CASSSPDRFYEQYF

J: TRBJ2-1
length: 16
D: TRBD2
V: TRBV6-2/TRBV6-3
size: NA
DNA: TGTGCCAGCAGTATTCTAGCGGGGGCCGGCGTGGGTGAGCAGTTCTTC
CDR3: CASSILAGAGVGEQFF

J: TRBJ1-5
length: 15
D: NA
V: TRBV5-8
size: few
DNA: TGTGCCAGCAGCGCCGGGACAACTGCAGATCAGCCCCAGCATTTT
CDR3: CASSAGTTADQPQHF

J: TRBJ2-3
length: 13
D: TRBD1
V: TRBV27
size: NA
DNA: TGTGCCACCAAGACAGGGATGACAGATACGCAGTATTTT
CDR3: CATKTGMTDTQYF

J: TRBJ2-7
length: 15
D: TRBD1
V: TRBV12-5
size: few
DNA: TGTGCTAGTGGATCGCCGACAGGGGCCGGCTACGAGCAGTACTTC
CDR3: CASGSPTGAGYEQYF